What follows are 17 T cell receptor beta chains derived from one specimen sequenced in a study of glioma-infiltrating T cells. Using RNA template, CDR3s of TCR alpha and beta were amplified with iRepertoire arm-PCR. TCRdb used MiXCR to reprocess the multiplex PCR reads, holding one entry per CDR3 protein. The table shows 35,000 to 45,000 distinct CDR3 sequences, with 20% to 25% occurring only once. Sequencing input: glioma tissue, nonneoplastic brain tissue, or PBMCs (not recorded which). These receptors all come from a human donor with low-grade glioma or glioblastoma, undergoing nonglioma brain surgery, or in good health (not recorded which).

This clonotype has at least ten counts. The gene calls are TRBV4-1 and TRBJ2-2; D unclear. CDR1 and CDR2 from the germline V gene are MGHRA and YSYEKL. The V end lost 0 bases, the J end lost 6 bases, and 8 bases lay between the germline ends. The CDR3 length is 14 residues. CDR3 sequence (DNA): TGCGCCAGCAGCCAAGATCCAGCTGCCGGGGAGCTGTTTTTT. Its translation is CASSQDPAAGELFF.

This clonotype came up a few times. The J gene is TRBJ2-5, the V gene TRBV12-5; 7 bases agree with TRBD1. The germline V gene has CDR1 LGHNT and CDR2 FRNRAP. After removal of 5 bases from V and 2 bases from J, the junction contained 14 bases not matched to a gene. The CDR3 length is 17 residues. The CDR3 loop reads CASGPFPGQERQETQYF. CDR3 bases: TGTGCTAGTGGTCCATTTCCCGGACAGGAGCGACAAGAGACCCAGTACTTC.

The V call is TRBV7-7, the J call TRBJ1-3; D call uncertain. This CDR3 comprises 12 residues. Germline CDR1 SSHAT, CDR2 FNYEAQ (reference sequence). CDR3 sequence: CVLRPSGNTIYF. The CDR3 bases are TGTGTCCTAAGGCCCTCTGGAAACACCATATATTTT.

This clonotype was recorded many times. V and J are TRBV27 and TRBJ2-3; D might be TRBD2 (7 bases). The CDR3 runs to 14 residues. The V and J ends lost 3 bases and 4 bases respectively, with 11 bases between them. Germline loops: CDR1 MNHEY, CDR2 SMNVEV (reference sequence). CDR3 amino acids: CASSFWGGSDTQYF. CDR3 sequence (DNA): TGTGCCAGCAGTTTCTGGGGGGGCTCAGATACGCAGTATTTT.

Points on this clonotype: Just one base apart from a much larger clone, this may be a read error. The chain is built from TRBV19 and TRBJ2-1; TRBD2 agrees at 8 bases. CDR1 LNHDA and CDR2 SQIVND come from the germline V gene (reference sequence). V was pared by 10 bases and J by 8 bases, with 10 bases of the junction left unmatched. CDR3 size: 13 residues. The CDR3 spells CATRTSWSYEQFF. The CDR3 DNA sequence: TGTGCCACCAGGACTAGCTGGAGCTATGAGCAGTTCTTC.

Ten or more counts support this clonotype. The J gene is TRBJ2-1, the V gene TRBV5-5; D is ambiguous. Germline CDR1 is SGHKS and CDR2 is YYEKEE (reference sequence). The CDR3 covers 15 residues. V lost 0 bases, J lost 3 bases, and 10 bases lay in between. The CDR3 DNA reads TGTGCCAGCAGCTTGGATGGGATGCGCTACAATGAGCAGTTCTTC. Its protein is CASSLDGMRYNEQFF.

The rearrangement links TRBV30 to TRBJ1-1; D uncertain. The CDR3 length is 13 residues. Germline-derived CDR1 and CDR2 are GTSNPN and SVGIG (reference sequence). Trimming cost V 3 bases and J 0 bases, with 8 bases left between them. The CDR3 here is CAWSGNMNTEAFF. DNA for the CDR3: TGTGCCTGGAGCGGGAATATGAACACTGAAGCTTTCTTT.

The chain couples TRBV18 to TRBJ2-3, with D tentatively TRBD1 (6 bases). CDR3 length: 13 amino acids. The germline CDR1 and CDR2 sequences are KGHSH and LQKENI. V lost 6 bases to trimming and J lost 3 bases, with 10 bases between them. The CDR3, as DNA: TGTGCCAGCTCTCCGGGACAAACAGATACGCAGTATTTT. Encoded protein: CASSPGQTDTQYF.

This clonotype qualifies as medium-sized. The chain joins TRBV27 to TRBJ2-5; D possibly corresponds to TRBD1 (6 bases). The length of the CDR3 is 15 residues. Germline-derived CDR1 and CDR2 are MNHEY and SMNVEV (reference sequence). Trimming took 2 bases from V and 4 from J, leaving 14 bases between them. This CDR3 reads CASSLGTGSGETQYF. The CDR3 bases are TGTGCCAGCAGTTTAGGAACAGGGAGTGGAGAGACCCAGTACTTC.

At least ten counts were recorded for this clonotype. The gene calls are TRBV27 and TRBJ2-2, with D possibly TRBD1 on 6 matching bases. Between the trimmed V and J ends, which lost 5 bases and 4 bases, there was a span of 17 bases. The CDR3 runs 16 residues. Germline lookup yields CDR1 MNHEY and CDR2 SMNVEV (reference sequence). The CDR3 region is CASSPVPTGATGELFF. The CDR3, as DNA: TGTGCCAGCAGTCCGGTACCGACAGGAGCCACCGGGGAGCTGTTTTTT.

This clonotype was recorded at least ten times. The chain carries TRBV6-1 and TRBJ2-7, with 10 bases identical to TRBD1. Germline trimming cut 7 bases from V and 1 base from J; bases unmatched to any gene: 4. The CDR3 is made up of 14 amino acids. CDR1 and CDR2 from the germline V gene are MNHNS and SASEGT. The CDR3 region has the DNA TGTGCCAGCAACGACAGGGGGCTATCCTACGAGCAGTACTTC. It translates to CASNDRGLSYEQYF.

A remark on this clonotype: Given a much more abundant clone one base away, this may be a read error. This chain links TRBV5-4 with TRBJ2-7; D is perhaps TRBD1 (6 bases). The CDR3 is 14 residues long. Germline CDR1 is SGHNT and CDR2 is YYREEE (reference sequence). CDR3 bases: TGTGCCAACAGCCTACAGGGCGATTCATACGAGCAGTACGTC. This translates into CANSLQGDSYEQYV.

Concerning this clonotype: A much larger clone differs by one base, so this may be a read error. The CDR3 carries no conserved terminal phenylalanine or tryptophan, so it likely arises from a read error. The chain carries TRBV25-1 and TRBJ2-2, with 7 bases lining up with TRBD2. CDR3 size: 14 residues. The V gene's germline CDR1 is MGHDK and CDR2 SYGVNS. Trimming removed 10 bases from V and 1 base from J; junction bases left unmatched: 6. The CDR3 bases are TGTGCCACCCAAGGGACTAAGAACACCGGGGAGCTGTTTCTT. It is translated as CATQGTKNTGELFL.

This clonotype was picked up many times. The V and J genes are TRBV10-2 and TRBJ1-5; 8 bases align to TRBD1. Germline-derived CDR1 and CDR2 are WSHSY and SAAADI. This CDR3 has 13 amino acids. With 5 bases clipped from V and 5 bases from J, the junction kept 2 bases outside the gene matches. CDR3 protein: CASSMTGDQPQHF. DNA of the CDR3: TGCGCCAGCAGTATGACAGGGGATCAGCCCCAGCATTTT.

The chain couples TRBV30 to TRBJ2-4; 11 bases fit TRBD1. Germline values: CDR1 GTSNPN, CDR2 SVGIG (reference sequence). V lost 4 bases, J lost 9 bases, and 20 bases stayed unmatched. This CDR3 comprises 18 residues. The CDR3: CAWTTVAPDRGREFIQYF. DNA of the CDR3: TGTGCCTGGACTACTGTAGCGCCGGACAGGGGGCGTGAGTTCATTCAGTACTTC.

The chain uses TRBV12-3 or TRBV12-4 and TRBJ2-3; D might be TRBD2 (5 bases). Trimming removed 3 bases from V and 2 bases from J, with 15 bases in between. CDR3 length equals 16 residues. The CDR3 coding sequence is TGTGCCAGCAGTTTCCGCGGGCGACCGCCCACAGATACGCAGTATTTT. It encodes CASSFRGRPPTDTQYF.

This clonotype has ten or more counts. The rearrangement uses TRBV18 and TRBJ1-2, with D unresolved. V lost 0 bases, J lost 3 bases, and 11 bases lay in between. Germline V gene sequence: CDR1 KGHSH, CDR2 LQKENI. The CDR3 extends over 15 amino acids. CDR3 in amino acids: CASSPPGFDDYGYTF. The CDR3 coding sequence is TGTGCCAGCTCACCACCCGGTTTTGACGACTATGGCTACACCTTC.